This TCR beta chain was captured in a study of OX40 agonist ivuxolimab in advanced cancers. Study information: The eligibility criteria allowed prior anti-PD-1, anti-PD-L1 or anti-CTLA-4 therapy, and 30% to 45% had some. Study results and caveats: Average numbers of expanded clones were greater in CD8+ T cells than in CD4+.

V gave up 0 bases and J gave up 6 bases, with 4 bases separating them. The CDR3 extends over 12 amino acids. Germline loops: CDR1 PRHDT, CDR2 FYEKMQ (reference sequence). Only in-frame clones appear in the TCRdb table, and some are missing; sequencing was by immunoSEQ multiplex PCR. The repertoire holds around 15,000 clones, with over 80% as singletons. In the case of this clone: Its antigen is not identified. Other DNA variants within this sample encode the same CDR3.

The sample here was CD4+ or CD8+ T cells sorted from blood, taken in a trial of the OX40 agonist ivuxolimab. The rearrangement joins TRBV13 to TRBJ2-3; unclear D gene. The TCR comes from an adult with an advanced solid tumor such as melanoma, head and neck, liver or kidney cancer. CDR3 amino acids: CASSLGGDTQYF. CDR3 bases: TGTGCCAGCAGCTTAGGAGGGGATACGCAGTATTTT.